Listed below are T cell receptor beta chains from one sample, sequenced in a study of cytomegalovirus exposure and HLA in healthy donors. The table came from immunoSEQ multiplex PCR; TCRdb's copy has only in-frame clones and leaves some out. The table shows roughly 180,000 clones, with approximately 88% occurring only once. Source material: PBMCs. These receptors were collected from a boy between 2 and 10 years old in good health and CMV-seronegative. Both conserved end residues are part of each CDR3. A D gene is named only where the DNA matches it firmly. Size values are once, few and many counts, or a class for expanded clones, and some rows have none.

v_gene: TRBV7-9; d_gene: -; abundance: -; j_gene: TRBJ1-1; CDR3aa: CASSFTDFEAFF; CDR3nt: TGTGCCAGCAGCTTTACCGACTTCGAAGCTTTCTTT
v_gene: TRBV5-1; d_gene: TRBD1; abundance: -; j_gene: TRBJ1-1; CDR3aa: CASSWDGTGGAEAFF; CDR3nt: TGCGCCAGCAGCTGGGACGGGACAGGGGGTGCTGAAGCTTTCTTT
v_gene: TRBV7-8; d_gene: TRBD2; abundance: once; j_gene: TRBJ2-7; CDR3aa: CASRPGLAGDEQYF; CDR3nt: TGTGCCAGCAGGCCGGGACTAGCGGGAGACGAGCAGTACTTC
v_gene: TRBV6-5; d_gene: TRBD1; abundance: once; j_gene: TRBJ1-2; CDR3aa: CASSRKTGLGYGYTF; CDR3nt: TGTGCCAGCAGTAGGAAGACAGGGCTCGGCTATGGCTACACCTTC
v_gene: TRBV9; d_gene: -; abundance: -; j_gene: TRBJ2-1; CDR3aa: CASSVLGDEQFF; CDR3nt: TGTGCCAGCAGCGTCCTAGGGGATGAGCAGTTCTTC
v_gene: TRBV5-4; d_gene: -; abundance: -; j_gene: TRBJ2-1; CDR3aa: CASSSGLSPYNEQFF; CDR3nt: TGTGCCAGCAGCTCCGGACTTTCCCCTTACAATGAGCAGTTCTTC
v_gene: TRBV27; d_gene: TRBD1; abundance: once; j_gene: TRBJ1-3; CDR3aa: CASSILRDRGLRSSGNTIYF; CDR3nt: TGTGCCAGCAGTATCCTCCGGGACAGGGGGCTAAGATCGTCTGGAAACACCATATATTTT
v_gene: TRBV14; d_gene: -; abundance: -; j_gene: TRBJ1-1; CDR3aa: CASSGQLNTEAFF; CDR3nt: TGTGCCAGCAGCGGACAGCTGAACACTGAAGCTTTCTTT
v_gene: TRBV7-6; d_gene: -; abundance: -; j_gene: TRBJ1-3; CDR3aa: CASSFGDGNTIYF; CDR3nt: TGTGCCAGCAGCTTCGGGGATGGGAACACCATATATTTT
v_gene: TRBV6-1; d_gene: -; abundance: -; j_gene: TRBJ2-1; CDR3aa: CASSFRDGNEQFF; CDR3nt: TGTGCCAGCAGTTTCCGGGATGGGAATGAGCAGTTCTTC
v_gene: TRBV19; d_gene: -; abundance: -; j_gene: TRBJ1-2; CDR3aa: CASSTLVTGLGGYTF; CDR3nt: TGTGCCAGTAGTACTCTGGTGACAGGATTAGGAGGCTACACCTTC
v_gene: TRBV7-6; d_gene: -; abundance: -; j_gene: TRBJ2-7; CDR3aa: CASSLGETGWEQYF; CDR3nt: TGTGCCAGCAGCTTAGGGGAAACAGGGTGGGAGCAGTACTTC
v_gene: TRBV30; d_gene: TRBD1; abundance: once; j_gene: TRBJ2-3; CDR3aa: CAWSGGTGAPSDTQYF; CDR3nt: TGTGCCTGGAGTGGGGGGACAGGGGCCCCCTCAGATACGCAGTATTTT
v_gene: TRBV2; d_gene: TRBD1; abundance: once; j_gene: TRBJ1-2; CDR3aa: CASSVDRDYGYTF; CDR3nt: TGTGCCAGCAGTGTGGACAGGGACTATGGCTACACCTTC
v_gene: TRBV7-9; d_gene: -; abundance: -; j_gene: TRBJ2-7; CDR3aa: CASSLAIGSPNEQYF; CDR3nt: TGTGCCAGCAGCTTAGCTATCGGGTCTCCTAACGAGCAGTACTTC
v_gene: TRBV4-1; d_gene: -; abundance: few; j_gene: TRBJ2-7; CDR3aa: CASSQADSEYEQYF; CDR3nt: TGCGCCAGCAGCCAAGCCGACTCGGAATACGAGCAGTACTTC
v_gene: TRBV5-3; d_gene: TRBD2; abundance: -; j_gene: TRBJ2-5; CDR3aa: CASLDCWGGSEKETQYF; CDR3nt: TGTGCCAGCTTGGATTGTTGGGGCGGGAGTGAGAAAGAGACCCAGTACTTC
v_gene: TRBV7-8; d_gene: TRBD1; abundance: -; j_gene: TRBJ1-1; CDR3aa: CASSLRTGKGTEAFF; CDR3nt: TGTGCCAGCAGCTTAAGGACAGGCAAAGGGACTGAAGCTTTCTTT
v_gene: TRBV28; d_gene: -; abundance: -; j_gene: TRBJ1-3; CDR3aa: CASSNFGNTIYF; CDR3nt: TGTGCCAGCAGCAATTTCGGAAACACCATATATTTT
v_gene: TRBV6-5; d_gene: TRBD2; abundance: once; j_gene: TRBJ2-2; CDR3aa: CASSGTSGSGELFF; CDR3nt: TGTGCCAGCAGTGGGACTAGCGGGTCCGGGGAGCTGTTTTTT
v_gene: TRBV6-5; d_gene: -; abundance: -; j_gene: TRBJ1-1; CDR3aa: CASSYLLSGNTEAFF; CDR3nt: TGTGCCAGCAGTTATCTGTTGAGCGGCAACACTGAAGCTTTCTTT
v_gene: TRBV12-5; d_gene: TRBD2; abundance: few; j_gene: TRBJ2-3; CDR3aa: CASGTIRLLAGVDTQYF; CDR3nt: TGTGCTAGTGGAACAATACGACTACTAGCGGGAGTAGATACGCAGTATTTT
v_gene: TRBV5-6; d_gene: -; abundance: -; j_gene: TRBJ2-1; CDR3aa: CASSLGGNEQFF; CDR3nt: TGTGCCAGCAGCTTGGGAGGCAATGAGCAGTTCTTC
v_gene: TRBV19; d_gene: -; abundance: -; j_gene: TRBJ2-7; CDR3aa: CASSIGSIGGDEQYF; CDR3nt: TGTGCCAGTAGTATAGGATCCATCGGAGGCGACGAGCAGTACTTC
v_gene: TRBV7-9; d_gene: TRBD1; abundance: -; j_gene: TRBJ1-4; CDR3aa: CASSRDAGTGVEKLFF; CDR3nt: TGTGCCAGCAGCCGAGATGCCGGGACAGGGGTTGAAAAACTGTTTTTT
v_gene: TRBV18; d_gene: TRBD1; abundance: -; j_gene: TRBJ1-1; CDR3aa: CASSPGTDMNTEAFF; CDR3nt: TGTGCCAGCTCACCAGGGACAGACATGAACACTGAAGCTTTCTTT
v_gene: TRBV9; d_gene: TRBD1; abundance: once; j_gene: TRBJ1-3; CDR3aa: CASTRDSGNTIYF; CDR3nt: TGTGCCAGCACCCGGGACAGTGGAAACACCATATATTTT
v_gene: TRBV5-4; d_gene: -; abundance: -; j_gene: TRBJ2-5; CDR3aa: CASSKLAPKETQYF; CDR3nt: TGTGCCAGCAGCAAACTAGCTCCAAAAGAGACCCAGTACTTC
v_gene: TRBV5-6; d_gene: TRBD2; abundance: -; j_gene: TRBJ2-5; CDR3aa: CASSLLGLAGAQETQYF; CDR3nt: TGTGCCAGCAGCTTGCTTGGACTAGCCGGGGCTCAAGAGACCCAGTACTTC
v_gene: TRBV7-3; d_gene: -; abundance: -; j_gene: TRBJ2-1; CDR3aa: CASSQGTGNEQFF; CDR3nt: TGTGCCAGCAGCCAGGGGACGGGGAATGAGCAGTTCTTC
v_gene: TRBV28; d_gene: TRBD2; abundance: -; j_gene: TRBJ2-2; CDR3aa: CASSLKYAGTSGRRHGELFF; CDR3nt: TGTGCCAGCAGTTTAAAATACGCAGGGACTAGTGGGAGACGTCACGGGGAGCTGTTTTTT
v_gene: TRBV27; d_gene: TRBD1; abundance: -; j_gene: TRBJ1-6; CDR3aa: CASSLDRGNSPLHF; CDR3nt: TGTGCCAGCAGCCTGGACAGGGGGAATTCACCCCTCCACTTT
v_gene: TRBV6-5; d_gene: -; abundance: once; j_gene: TRBJ2-7; CDR3aa: CASSPDSPLSYEQYF; CDR3nt: TGTGCCAGCAGCCCCGACAGCCCGCTCTCCTACGAGCAGTACTTC
v_gene: TRBV5-6; d_gene: TRBD1; abundance: -; j_gene: TRBJ2-7; CDR3aa: CASSFSDRGFYEQYF; CDR3nt: TGTGCCAGCAGCTTCTCGGACAGGGGATTCTACGAGCAGTACTTC
v_gene: TRBV27; d_gene: -; abundance: -; j_gene: TRBJ2-7; CDR3aa: CASTTHYEQYF; CDR3nt: TGTGCCAGCACGACACACTACGAGCAGTACTTC
v_gene: TRBV30; d_gene: -; abundance: -; j_gene: TRBJ2-1; CDR3aa: CAWSRGGGYNEQFF; CDR3nt: TGTGCCTGGAGTCGGGGAGGGGGTTACAATGAGCAGTTCTTC
v_gene: TRBV9; d_gene: TRBD2; abundance: -; j_gene: TRBJ2-5; CDR3aa: CASSVGGGEETQYF; CDR3nt: TGTGCCAGCAGCGTAGGCGGGGGAGAGGAGACCCAGTACTTC
v_gene: TRBV30; d_gene: -; abundance: -; j_gene: TRBJ2-1; CDR3aa: CAWNRVSYNEQFF; CDR3nt: TGTGCCTGGAACAGGGTATCCTACAATGAGCAGTTCTTC
v_gene: TRBV5-1; d_gene: TRBD2; abundance: -; j_gene: TRBJ2-2; CDR3aa: CASRSSGGPNTGELFF; CDR3nt: TGCGCCAGCAGGTCTAGCGGGGGGCCCAACACCGGGGAGCTGTTTTTT
v_gene: TRBV7-2; d_gene: TRBD2; abundance: -; j_gene: TRBJ2-3; CDR3aa: CASSRRRGGTDTQYF; CDR3nt: TGTGCCAGCAGCCGGAGGCGGGGGGGCACAGATACGCAGTATTTT
v_gene: TRBV4-1; d_gene: -; abundance: -; j_gene: TRBJ2-1; CDR3aa: CASSQSRAGQTYNEQFF; CDR3nt: TGCGCCAGCAGCCAATCCCGGGCGGGACAGACCTACAATGAGCAGTTCTTC
v_gene: TRBV5-6; d_gene: -; abundance: -; j_gene: TRBJ2-3; CDR3aa: CASSGHGDTQYF; CDR3nt: TGTGCCAGCAGCGGACACGGGGATACGCAGTATTTT
v_gene: TRBV6-1; d_gene: -; abundance: -; j_gene: TRBJ1-2; CDR3aa: CASSDWSNHGYTF; CDR3nt: TGTGCCAGCAGTGATTGGAGCAACCATGGCTACACCTTC
v_gene: TRBV19; d_gene: -; abundance: -; j_gene: TRBJ1-5; CDR3aa: CASSGRDGYNQPQHF; CDR3nt: TGTGCCAGTAGTGGGCGGGACGGTTATAATCAGCCCCAGCATTTT
v_gene: TRBV6-1; d_gene: -; abundance: few; j_gene: TRBJ2-5; CDR3aa: CASSPGLSLGSQYF; CDR3nt: TGTGCCAGCAGCCCGGGACTCAGTCTGGGGTCCCAGTACTTC
v_gene: TRBV9; d_gene: TRBD2; abundance: -; j_gene: TRBJ2-2; CDR3aa: CASSPSSGRPYTGELFF; CDR3nt: TGTGCCAGCAGCCCCAGCAGCGGGAGGCCTTACACCGGGGAGCTGTTTTTT
v_gene: TRBV5-1; d_gene: TRBD2; abundance: -; j_gene: TRBJ2-3; CDR3aa: CASSLDGTSGGTNTQYF; CDR3nt: TGCGCCAGCAGCTTGGACGGGACTAGCGGGGGAACGAATACGCAGTATTTT
v_gene: TRBV7-9; d_gene: -; abundance: -; j_gene: TRBJ2-5; CDR3aa: CASSLAGIETQYF; CDR3nt: TGTGCCAGCAGCTTAGCCGGTATAGAGACCCAGTACTTC
v_gene: TRBV5-4; d_gene: TRBD1; abundance: -; j_gene: TRBJ1-2; CDR3aa: CASSLRGGDYGYTF; CDR3nt: TGTGCCAGCAGCCTTAGAGGGGGCGACTATGGCTACACCTTC
v_gene: TRBV7-9; d_gene: -; abundance: -; j_gene: TRBJ2-7; CDR3aa: CASSPKQGPVGEQYF; CDR3nt: TGTGCCAGCAGCCCTAAACAGGGCCCCGTTGGCGAGCAGTACTTC
v_gene: TRBV7-9; d_gene: -; abundance: -; j_gene: TRBJ1-2; CDR3aa: CASSLRPSGYGYTF; CDR3nt: TGTGCCAGCAGCTTAAGGCCGTCGGGCTATGGCTACACCTTC
v_gene: TRBV2; d_gene: TRBD1; abundance: -; j_gene: TRBJ1-1; CDR3aa: CASSNTGADSEAFF; CDR3nt: TGTGCCAGCAGCAACACAGGGGCCGATTCGGAAGCTTTCTTT
v_gene: TRBV28; d_gene: TRBD1; abundance: -; j_gene: TRBJ2-6; CDR3aa: CASRGTGGASGANVLTF; CDR3nt: TGTGCCAGCAGGGGGACAGGGGGCGCTTCTGGGGCCAACGTCCTGACTTTC